This T cell receptor beta chain was recorded in a study of STAT3 mutations in large granular lymphocyte leukemia. Study context: 40% of treated T-LGLL patients showed hematologic response to immunosuppression. The study's findings and limits: Some patients had persisting codominant clonotypes that could mask small clones. Every T-cell large granular lymphocyte leukemia patient had at least one immunodominant TCR beta clonotype.

Measured with immunoSEQ multiplex PCR; TCRdb has only the in-frame clones, and not every one. The sample yields approximately 27,000 clones, around 80% seen once. Trimming removed 1 base at V and 4 bases at J, with 2 bases between. The CDR3 is 12 amino acids. Germline values: CDR1 LNHDA, CDR2 SQIVND (reference sequence). A word on this clone: What it binds is unknown.

The origin of this receptor is a woman aged 45-65 years with T-cell large granular lymphocyte leukemia. Some clones in this sample may be carry-over from other donors' samples. The sequencing sample was made of peripheral blood mononuclear cells. The chain carries TRBV19 and TRBJ2-1; D uncertain. In nucleotides, the CDR3 is TGTGCCAGTAGTATAGCGTACAATGAGCAGTTCTTC. Its translation is CASSIAYNEQFF.